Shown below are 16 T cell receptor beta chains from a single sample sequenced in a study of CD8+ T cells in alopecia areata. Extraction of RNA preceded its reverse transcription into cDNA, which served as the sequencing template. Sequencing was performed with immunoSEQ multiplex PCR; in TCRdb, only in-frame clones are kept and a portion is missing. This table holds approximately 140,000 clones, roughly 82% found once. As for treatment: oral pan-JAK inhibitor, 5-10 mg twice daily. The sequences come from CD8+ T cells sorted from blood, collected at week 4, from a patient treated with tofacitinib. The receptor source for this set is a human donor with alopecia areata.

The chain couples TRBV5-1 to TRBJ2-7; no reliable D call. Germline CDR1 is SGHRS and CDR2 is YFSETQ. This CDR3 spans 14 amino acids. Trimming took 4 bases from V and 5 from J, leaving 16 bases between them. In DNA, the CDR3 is TGCGCCAGCAGCCCCGACGTGTCTCGGGACGAGCAGTACTTC. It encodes CASSPDVSRDEQYF.

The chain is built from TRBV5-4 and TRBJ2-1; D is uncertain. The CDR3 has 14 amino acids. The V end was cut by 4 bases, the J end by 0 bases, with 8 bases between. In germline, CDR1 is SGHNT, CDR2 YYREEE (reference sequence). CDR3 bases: TGTGCCAGCAGCCTCGCGGACTCCTACAATGAGCAGTTCTTC. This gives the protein CASSLADSYNEQFF. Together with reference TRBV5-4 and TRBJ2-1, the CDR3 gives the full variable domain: ETGVTQSPTHLIKTRGQQVTLRCSSQSGHNTVSWYQQALGQGPQFIFQYYREEENGRGNFPPRFSGLQFPNYSSELNVNALELDDSALYLCASSLADSYNEQFFGPGTRLTVL.

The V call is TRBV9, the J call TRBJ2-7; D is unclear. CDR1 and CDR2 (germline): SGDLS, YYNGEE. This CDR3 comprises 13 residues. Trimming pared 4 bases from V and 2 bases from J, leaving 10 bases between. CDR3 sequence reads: CASSPGQTYEQYF. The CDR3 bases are TGTGCCAGCAGCCCCGGGCAGACCTACGAGCAGTACTTC.

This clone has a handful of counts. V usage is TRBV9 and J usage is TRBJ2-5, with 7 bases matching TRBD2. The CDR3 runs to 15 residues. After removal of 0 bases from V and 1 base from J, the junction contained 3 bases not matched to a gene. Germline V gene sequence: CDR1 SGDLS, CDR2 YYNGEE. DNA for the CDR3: TGTGCCAGCAGCGTAGGAGGCGGGGGCCAAGAGACCCAGTACTTC. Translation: CASSVGGGGQETQYF. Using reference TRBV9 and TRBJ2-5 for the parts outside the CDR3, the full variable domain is DSGVTQTPKHLITATGQRVTLRCSPRSGDLSVYWYQQSLDQGLQFLIQYYNGEERAKGNILERFSAQQFPDLHSELNLSSLELGDSALYFCASSVGGGGQETQYFGPGTRLLVL.

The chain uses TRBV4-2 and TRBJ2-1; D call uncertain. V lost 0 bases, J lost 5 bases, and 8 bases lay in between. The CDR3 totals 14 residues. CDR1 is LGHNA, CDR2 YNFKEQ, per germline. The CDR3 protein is CASSQEVPDNEQFF. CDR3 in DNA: TGTGCCAGCAGCCAAGAGGTCCCCGACAATGAGCAGTTCTTC.

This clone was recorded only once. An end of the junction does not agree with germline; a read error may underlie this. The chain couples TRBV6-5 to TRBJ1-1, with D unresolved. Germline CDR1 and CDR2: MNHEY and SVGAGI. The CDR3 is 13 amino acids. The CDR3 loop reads CASSLPGRVPDVF. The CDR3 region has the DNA TGTGCCAGCAGTCTCCCCGGGAGGGTCCCTGACGTCTTT.

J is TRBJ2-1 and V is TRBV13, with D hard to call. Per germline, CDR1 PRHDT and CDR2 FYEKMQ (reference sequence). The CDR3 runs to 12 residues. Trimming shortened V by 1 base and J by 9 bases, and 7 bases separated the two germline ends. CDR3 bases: TGTGCCAGCAGCTTAGACTGGGGTGAGCAGTTCTTC. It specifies CASSLDWGEQFF.

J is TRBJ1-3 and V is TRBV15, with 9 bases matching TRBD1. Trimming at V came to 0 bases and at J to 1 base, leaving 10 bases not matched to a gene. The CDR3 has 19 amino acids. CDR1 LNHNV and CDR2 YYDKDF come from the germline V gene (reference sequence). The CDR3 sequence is CATSRDPAVDRGSGNTIYF. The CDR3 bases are TGTGCCACCAGCAGAGATCCGGCGGTCGACAGGGGGTCTGGAAACACCATATATTTT.

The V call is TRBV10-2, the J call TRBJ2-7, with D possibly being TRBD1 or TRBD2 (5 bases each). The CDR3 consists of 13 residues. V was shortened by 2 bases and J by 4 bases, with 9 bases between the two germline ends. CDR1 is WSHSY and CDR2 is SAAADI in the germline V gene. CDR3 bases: TGCGCCAGCAGTGAGGTCTGGGGGTACGAGCAGTACTTC. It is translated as CASSEVWGYEQYF.

DNA of the CDR3: TGTGCCAGCAGTGGACAACCTCCCTATGGCTACACCTTC. Protein: CASSGQPPYGYTF. V gene TRBV6-5 combines with J gene TRBJ1-2, with D possibly being TRBD1 (5 bases). The CDR3 is 13 residues long. The germline gives CDR1 MNHEY, CDR2 SVGAGI. Trimming took off 5 bases at V and 4 bases at J, with 11 bases between the two ends.

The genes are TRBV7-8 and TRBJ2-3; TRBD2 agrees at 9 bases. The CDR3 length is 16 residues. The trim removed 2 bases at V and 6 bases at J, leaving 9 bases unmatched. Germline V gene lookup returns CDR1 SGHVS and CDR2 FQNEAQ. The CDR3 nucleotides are TGTGCCAGCAGCTTAATGGCTAGCGGGGTCTCGGATACGCAGTATTTT. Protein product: CASSLMASGVSDTQYF.

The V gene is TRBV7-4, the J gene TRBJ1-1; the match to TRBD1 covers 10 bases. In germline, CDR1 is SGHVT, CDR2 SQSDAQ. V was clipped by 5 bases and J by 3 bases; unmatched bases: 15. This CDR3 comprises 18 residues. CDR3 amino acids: CASSLRPGQGRPDTEAFF. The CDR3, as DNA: TGTGCCAGCAGCCTAAGACCGGGACAGGGGCGCCCGGACACTGAAGCTTTCTTT.

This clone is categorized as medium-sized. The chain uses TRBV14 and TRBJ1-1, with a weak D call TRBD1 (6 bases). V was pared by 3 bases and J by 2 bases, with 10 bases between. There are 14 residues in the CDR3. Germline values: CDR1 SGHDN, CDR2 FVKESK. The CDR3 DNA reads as TGTGCCAGCAGCCAGCGGGGGGCCAACACTGAAGCTTTCTTT. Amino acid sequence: CASSQRGANTEAFF.

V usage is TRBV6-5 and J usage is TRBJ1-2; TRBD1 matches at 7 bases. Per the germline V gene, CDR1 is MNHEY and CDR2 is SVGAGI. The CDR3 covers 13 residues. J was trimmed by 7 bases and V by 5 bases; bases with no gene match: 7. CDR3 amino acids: CASSPGGSGGYTF. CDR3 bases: TGTGCCAGCAGTCCAGGGGGTTCGGGTGGCTACACCTTC.

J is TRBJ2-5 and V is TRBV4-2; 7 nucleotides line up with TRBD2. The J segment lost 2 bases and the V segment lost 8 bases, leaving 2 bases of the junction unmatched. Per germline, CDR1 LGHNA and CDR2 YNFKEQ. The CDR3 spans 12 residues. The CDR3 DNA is TGTGCCAGCCGGGGGGATCAAGAGACCCAGTACTTC. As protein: CASRGDQETQYF.

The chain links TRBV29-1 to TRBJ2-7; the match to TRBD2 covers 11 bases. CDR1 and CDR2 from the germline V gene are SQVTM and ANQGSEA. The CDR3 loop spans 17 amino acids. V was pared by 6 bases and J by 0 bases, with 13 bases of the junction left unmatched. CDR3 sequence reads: CSVYLAGGLFASYEQYF. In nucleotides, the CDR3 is TGCAGCGTCTATCTAGCGGGGGGCCTTTTTGCCTCCTACGAGCAGTACTTC.